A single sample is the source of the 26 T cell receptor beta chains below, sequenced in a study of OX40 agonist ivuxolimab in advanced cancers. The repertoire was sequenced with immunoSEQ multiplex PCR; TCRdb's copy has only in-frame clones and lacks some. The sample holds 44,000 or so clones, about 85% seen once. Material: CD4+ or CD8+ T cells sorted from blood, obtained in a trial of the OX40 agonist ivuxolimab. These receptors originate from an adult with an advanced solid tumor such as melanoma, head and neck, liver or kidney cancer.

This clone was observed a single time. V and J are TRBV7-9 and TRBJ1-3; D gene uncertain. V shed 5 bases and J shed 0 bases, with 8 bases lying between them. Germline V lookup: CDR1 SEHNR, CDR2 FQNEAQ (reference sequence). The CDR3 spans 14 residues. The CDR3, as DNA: TGTGCCAGCAGCCACAGTTTCTCTGGAAACACCATATATTTT. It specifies CASSHSFSGNTIYF.

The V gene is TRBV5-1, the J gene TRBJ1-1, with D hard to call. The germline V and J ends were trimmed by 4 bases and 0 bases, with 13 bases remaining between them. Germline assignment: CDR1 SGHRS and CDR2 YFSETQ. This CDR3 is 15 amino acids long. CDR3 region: CASSTATNLNTEAFF. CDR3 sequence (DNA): TGCGCCAGCAGCACCGCGACAAACCTGAACACTGAAGCTTTCTTT.

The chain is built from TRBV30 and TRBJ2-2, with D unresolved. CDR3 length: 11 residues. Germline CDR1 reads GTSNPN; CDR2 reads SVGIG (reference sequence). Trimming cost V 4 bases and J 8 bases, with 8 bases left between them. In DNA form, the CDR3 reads TGTGCCTGGATACTCCGGGGGGAGCTGTTTTTT. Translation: CAWILRGELFF.

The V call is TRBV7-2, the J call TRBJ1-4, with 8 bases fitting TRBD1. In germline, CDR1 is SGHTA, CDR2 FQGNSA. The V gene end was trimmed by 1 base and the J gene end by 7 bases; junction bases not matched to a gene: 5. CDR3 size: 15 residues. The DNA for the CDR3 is TGTGCCAGCAGCTTAGGGACAGGGACCGTTGAAAAACTGTTTTTT. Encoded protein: CASSLGTGTVEKLFF.

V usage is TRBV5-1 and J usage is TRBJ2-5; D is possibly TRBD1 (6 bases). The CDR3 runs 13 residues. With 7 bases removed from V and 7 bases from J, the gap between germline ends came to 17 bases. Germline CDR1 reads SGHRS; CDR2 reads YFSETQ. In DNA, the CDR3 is TGCGCCAGCCGGACGGGGATAGGGGGGACCCAGTACTTC. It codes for CASRTGIGGTQYF.

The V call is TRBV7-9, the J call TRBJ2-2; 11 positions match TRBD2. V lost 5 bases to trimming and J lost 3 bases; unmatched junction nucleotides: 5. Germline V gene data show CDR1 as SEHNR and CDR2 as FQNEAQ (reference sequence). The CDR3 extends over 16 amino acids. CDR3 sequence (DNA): TGTGCCAGCAGCAATCTAGCGGGAGGCGACACCGGGGAGCTGTTTTTT. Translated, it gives CASSNLAGGDTGELFF.

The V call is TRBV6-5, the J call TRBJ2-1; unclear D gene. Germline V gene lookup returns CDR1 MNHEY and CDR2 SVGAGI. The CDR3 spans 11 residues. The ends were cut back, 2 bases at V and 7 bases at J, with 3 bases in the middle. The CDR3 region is CASSYGNEQFF. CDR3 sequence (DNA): TGTGCCAGCAGTTACGGGAATGAGCAGTTCTTC.

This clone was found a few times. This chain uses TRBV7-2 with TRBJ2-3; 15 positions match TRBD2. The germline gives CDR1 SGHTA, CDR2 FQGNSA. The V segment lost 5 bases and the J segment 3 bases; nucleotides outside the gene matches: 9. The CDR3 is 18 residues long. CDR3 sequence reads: CASSLGLAGGSGTDTQYF. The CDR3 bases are TGTGCCAGCAGCCTCGGACTAGCGGGAGGGAGCGGGACAGATACGCAGTATTTT.

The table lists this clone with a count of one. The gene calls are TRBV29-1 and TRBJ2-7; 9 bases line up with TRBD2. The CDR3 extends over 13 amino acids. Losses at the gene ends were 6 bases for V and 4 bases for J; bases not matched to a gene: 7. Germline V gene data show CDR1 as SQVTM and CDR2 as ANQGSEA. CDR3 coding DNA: TGCAGCGTGGTGACTAGCGGAGAGTACGAGCAGTACTTC. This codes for CSVVTSGEYEQYF.

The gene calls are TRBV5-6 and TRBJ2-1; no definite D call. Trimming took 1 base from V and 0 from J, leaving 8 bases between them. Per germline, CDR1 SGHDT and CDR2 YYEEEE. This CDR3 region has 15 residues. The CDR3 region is CASSLLADSYNEQFF. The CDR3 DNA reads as TGTGCCAGCAGCTTGCTGGCAGACTCCTACAATGAGCAGTTCTTC. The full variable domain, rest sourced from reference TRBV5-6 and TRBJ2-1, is DAGVTQSPTHLIKTRGQQVTLRCSPKSGHDTVSWYQQALGQGPQFIFQYYEEEERQRGNFPDRFSGHQFPNYSSELNVNALLLGDSALYLCASSLLADSYNEQFFGPGTRLTVL.

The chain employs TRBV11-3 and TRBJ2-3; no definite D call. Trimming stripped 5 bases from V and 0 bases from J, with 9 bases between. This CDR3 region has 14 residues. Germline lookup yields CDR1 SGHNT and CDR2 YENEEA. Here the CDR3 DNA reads TGTGCCAGCAGCCAAGATAGGAGCACAGATACGCAGTATTTT. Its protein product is CASSQDRSTDTQYF.

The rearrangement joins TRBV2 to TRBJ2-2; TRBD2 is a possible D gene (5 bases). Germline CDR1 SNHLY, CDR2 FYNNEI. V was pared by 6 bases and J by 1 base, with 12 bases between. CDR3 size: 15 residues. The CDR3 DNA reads TGTGCCAGCAGACTTACTAGATTGAACACCGGGGAGCTGTTTTTT. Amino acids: CASRLTRLNTGELFF. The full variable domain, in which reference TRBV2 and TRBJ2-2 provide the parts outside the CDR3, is EPEVTQTPSHQVTQMGQEVILRCVPISNHLYFYWYRQILGQKVEFLVSFYNNEISEKSEIFDDQFSVERPDGSNFTLKIRSTKLEDSAMYFCASRLTRLNTGELFFGEGSRLTVL.

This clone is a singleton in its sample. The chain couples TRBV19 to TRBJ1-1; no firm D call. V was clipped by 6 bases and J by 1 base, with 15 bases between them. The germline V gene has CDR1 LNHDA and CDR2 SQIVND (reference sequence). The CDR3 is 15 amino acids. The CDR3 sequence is CASSRTGPRNTEAFF. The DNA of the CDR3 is TGTGCCAGTAGCAGAACCGGGCCCCGGAACACTGAAGCTTTCTTT.

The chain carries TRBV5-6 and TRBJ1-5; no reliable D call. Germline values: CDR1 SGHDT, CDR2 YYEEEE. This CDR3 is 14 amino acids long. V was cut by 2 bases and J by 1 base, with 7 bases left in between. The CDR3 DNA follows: TGTGCCAGCAGCTTCATGGCGAGCAATCAGCCCCAGCATTTT. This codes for CASSFMASNQPQHF.

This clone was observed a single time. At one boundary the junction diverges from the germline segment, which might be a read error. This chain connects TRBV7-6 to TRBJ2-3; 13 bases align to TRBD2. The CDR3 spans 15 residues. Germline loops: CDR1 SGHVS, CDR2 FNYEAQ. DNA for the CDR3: TGTGCCAGCAGCAATGGACTAGCGGGAGTGGATATGCAGTATTTT. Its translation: CASSNGLAGVDMQYF.

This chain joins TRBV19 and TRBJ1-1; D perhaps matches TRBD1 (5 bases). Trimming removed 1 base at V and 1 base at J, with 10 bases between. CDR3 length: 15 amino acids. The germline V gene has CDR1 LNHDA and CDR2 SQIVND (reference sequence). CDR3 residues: CASSIAGRANTEAFF. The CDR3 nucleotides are TGTGCCAGTAGTATAGCTGGCAGGGCGAACACTGAAGCTTTCTTT. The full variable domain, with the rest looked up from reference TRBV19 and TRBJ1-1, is DGGITQSPKYLFRKEGQNVTLSCEQNLNHDAMYWYRQDPGQGLRLIYYSQIVNDFQKGDIAEGYSVSREKKESFPLTVTSAQKNPTAFYLCASSIAGRANTEAFFGQGTRLTVV.

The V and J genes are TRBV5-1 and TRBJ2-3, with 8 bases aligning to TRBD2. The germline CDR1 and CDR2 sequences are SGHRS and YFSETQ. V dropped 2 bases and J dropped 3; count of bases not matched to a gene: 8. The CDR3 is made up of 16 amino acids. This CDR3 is CASSFTVAGLTDTQYF. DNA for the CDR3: TGCGCCAGCAGCTTCACAGTAGCGGGACTGACAGATACGCAGTATTTT.

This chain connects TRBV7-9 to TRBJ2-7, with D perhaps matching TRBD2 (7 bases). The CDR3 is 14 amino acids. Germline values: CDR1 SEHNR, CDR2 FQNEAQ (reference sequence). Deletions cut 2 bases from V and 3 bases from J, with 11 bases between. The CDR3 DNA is TGTGCCAGCAGCTTAATCGGGGGGCTCTACGAGCAGTACTTC. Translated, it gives CASSLIGGLYEQYF.

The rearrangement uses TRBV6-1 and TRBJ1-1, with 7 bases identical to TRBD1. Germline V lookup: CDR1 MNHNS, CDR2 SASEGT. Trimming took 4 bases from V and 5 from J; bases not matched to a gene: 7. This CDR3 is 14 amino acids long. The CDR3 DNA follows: TGTGCCAGCAGTGCGGCAGGGGGTGAAACTGAAGCTTTCTTT. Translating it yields CASSAAGGETEAFF.

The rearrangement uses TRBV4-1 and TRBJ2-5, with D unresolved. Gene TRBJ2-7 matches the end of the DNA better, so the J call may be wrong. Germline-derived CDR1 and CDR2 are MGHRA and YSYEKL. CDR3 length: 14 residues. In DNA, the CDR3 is TGCGCCAGCAGCCAAGGAGTAGTGTTTTACGAGCAGTACTTC. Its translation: CASSQGVVFYEQYF.

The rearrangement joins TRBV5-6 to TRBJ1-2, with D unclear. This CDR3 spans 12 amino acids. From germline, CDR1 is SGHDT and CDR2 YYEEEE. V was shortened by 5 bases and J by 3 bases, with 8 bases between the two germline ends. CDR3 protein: CASSPGDYGYTF. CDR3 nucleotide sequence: TGTGCCAGCAGTCCAGGAGACTATGGCTACACCTTC.

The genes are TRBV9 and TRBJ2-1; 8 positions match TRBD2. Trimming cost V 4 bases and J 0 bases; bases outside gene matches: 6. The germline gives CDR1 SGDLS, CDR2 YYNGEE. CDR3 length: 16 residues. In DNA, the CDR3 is TGTGCCAGCAGCCCCTCTAGCGGGCCCTCCTACAATGAGCAGTTCTTC. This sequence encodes CASSPSSGPSYNEQFF.

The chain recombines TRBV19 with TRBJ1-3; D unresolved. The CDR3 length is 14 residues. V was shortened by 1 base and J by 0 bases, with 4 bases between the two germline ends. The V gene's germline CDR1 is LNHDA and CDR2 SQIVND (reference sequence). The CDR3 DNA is TGTGCCAGTAGTATAGTGGGCTCTGGAAACACCATATATTTT. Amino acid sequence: CASSIVGSGNTIYF.

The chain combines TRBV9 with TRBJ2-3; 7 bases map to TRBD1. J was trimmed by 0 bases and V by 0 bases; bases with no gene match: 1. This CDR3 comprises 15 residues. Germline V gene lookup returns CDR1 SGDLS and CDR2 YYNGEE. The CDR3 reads CASSVEDRSTDTQYF. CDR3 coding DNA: TGTGCCAGCAGCGTAGAGGACAGGAGCACAGATACGCAGTATTTT.

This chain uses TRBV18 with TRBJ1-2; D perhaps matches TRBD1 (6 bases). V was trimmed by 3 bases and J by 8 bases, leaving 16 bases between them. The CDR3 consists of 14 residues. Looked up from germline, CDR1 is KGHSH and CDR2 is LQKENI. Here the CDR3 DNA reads TGTGCCAGCTCACCGTCGGACAGAGCGGGAGGCTACACCTTC. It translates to CASSPSDRAGGYTF.

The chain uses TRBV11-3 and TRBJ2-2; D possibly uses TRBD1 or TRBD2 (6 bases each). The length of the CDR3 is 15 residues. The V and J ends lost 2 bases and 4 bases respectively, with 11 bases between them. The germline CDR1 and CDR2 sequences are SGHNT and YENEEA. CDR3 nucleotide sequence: TGTGCCAGCAGCTTATTCGGGGGCAGCACCGGGGAGCTGTTTTTT. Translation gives CASSLFGGSTGELFF.